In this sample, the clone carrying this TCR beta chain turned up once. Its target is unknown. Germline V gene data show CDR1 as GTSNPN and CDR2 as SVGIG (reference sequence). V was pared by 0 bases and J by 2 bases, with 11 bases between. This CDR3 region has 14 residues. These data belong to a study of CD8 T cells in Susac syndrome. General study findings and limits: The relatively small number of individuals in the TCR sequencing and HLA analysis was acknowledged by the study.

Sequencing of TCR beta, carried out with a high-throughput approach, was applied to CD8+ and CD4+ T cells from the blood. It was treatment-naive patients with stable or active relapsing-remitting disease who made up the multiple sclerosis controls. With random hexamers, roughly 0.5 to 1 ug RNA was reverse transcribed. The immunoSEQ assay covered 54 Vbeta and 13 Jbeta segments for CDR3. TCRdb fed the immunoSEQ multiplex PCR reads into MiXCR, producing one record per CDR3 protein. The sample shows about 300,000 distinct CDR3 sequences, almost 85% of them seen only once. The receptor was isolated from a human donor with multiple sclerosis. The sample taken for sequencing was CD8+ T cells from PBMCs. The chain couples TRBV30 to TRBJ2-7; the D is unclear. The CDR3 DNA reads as TGTGCCTGGAGTGTATGGGGTATTCCCTACGAGCAGTACTTC. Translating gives CAWSVWGIPYEQYF.